One sample yielded the 11 T cell receptor beta chains listed below, sequenced in a study of blood T cells in healthy people across ages. Using a J-beta primer mix together with a sample-barcoded 5' primer, a second PCR was run for roughly 6 to 12 cycles. One entry per CDR3 protein results from TCRdb running MiXCR on the 5' RACE reads. The sample includes around 1.5 million distinct CDR3 sequences, about 35% of them seen just once. Material for sequencing was blood. The receptors were sampled from a woman in her twenties or thirties in good health.

In its sample, this clonotype was seen a few times. The chain carries TRBV27 and TRBJ1-2; tentatively, D is TRBD1 (6 bases). V lost 6 bases, J lost 4 bases, and 18 bases lay in between. Per germline, CDR1 MNHEY and CDR2 SMNVEV (reference sequence). The CDR3 is 15 residues long. This CDR3 reads CASSQARDTFYGYTF. DNA of the CDR3: TGTGCCAGCAGCCAAGCTCGGGACACCTTCTATGGCTACACCTTC.

The chain carries TRBV5-1 and TRBJ2-1; D perhaps matches TRBD1 (6 bases). Between the trimmed V and J ends, which lost 4 bases and 2 bases, there was a span of 19 bases. CDR1 and CDR2 from the germline V gene are SGHRS and YFSETQ. The length of the CDR3 is 17 residues. The CDR3 DNA reads as TGCGCCAGCAGCAAATACACACAGGGTATCACCTACAATGAGCAGTTCTTC. Protein sequence: CASSKYTQGITYNEQFF.

This chain connects TRBV28 to TRBJ1-5; maybe TRBD1 (5 bases). This CDR3 has 16 residues. Germline V CDR1 and CDR2: MDHEN, SYDVKM. The germline V and J ends were trimmed by 4 bases and 2 bases, with 15 bases remaining between them. CDR3 in amino acids: CASSSLGAAGNQPQHF. Here the CDR3 DNA reads TGTGCCAGCAGTTCCCTCGGGGCAGCGGGCAATCAGCCCCAGCATTTT.

This sequence joins TRBV20-1 and TRBJ2-3, with D possibly being TRBD1 or TRBD2 (5 bases each). This CDR3 has 16 amino acids. Germline V gene sequence: CDR1 DFQATT, CDR2 SNEGSKA (reference sequence). V was clipped by 5 bases and J by 0 bases, with 18 bases between them. The CDR3 nucleotides are TGCAGTGCTTCTAATCCCCGGGACGGAAGCACAGATACGCAGTATTTT. This translates into CSASNPRDGSTDTQYF.

About this clonotype: A much larger clone differs from this one at a single base, so this may be a read error. The chain links TRBV20-1 to TRBJ2-1, with D perhaps TRBD2 (5 bases). The CDR3 has 11 residues. Looked up from germline, CDR1 is DFQATT and CDR2 is SNEGSKA (reference sequence). V was clipped by 5 bases and J by 12 bases, with 14 bases between them. Here the CDR3 DNA reads TGCAGTGCTCCCCGGGGTTCTGGGCAGTTCTTC. This codes for CSAPRGSGQFF.

This chain joins TRBV15 and TRBJ1-1; D perhaps matches TRBD1 (5 bases). V dropped 5 bases and J dropped 4 bases, with 14 bases sitting between them. CDR1 and CDR2 (germline): LNHNV, YYDKDF (reference sequence). The CDR3 length is 14 residues. The CDR3 protein is CATSYRGEGTEAFF. The CDR3 DNA follows: TGTGCCACCAGCTACCGAGGGGAGGGCACTGAAGCTTTCTTT.

The CDR3: CASSFRGTGSGYEQYF. Written as DNA, the CDR3 is TGCGCCAGCAGTTTCCGGGGGACAGGGTCGGGCTACGAGCAGTACTTC. The chain links TRBV5-1 to TRBJ2-7, with 9 bases aligning to TRBD1. The junction had 12 bases not matched to a gene; V was cut back by 5 bases and J by 3 bases. Per the germline V gene, CDR1 is SGHRS and CDR2 is YFSETQ. This CDR3 has 16 amino acids.

This clonotype was picked up one time. The V gene is TRBV15, the J gene TRBJ2-1; D is possibly TRBD1 (5 bases). In germline, CDR1 is LNHNV, CDR2 YYDKDF (reference sequence). The V end was cut by 0 bases, the J end by 3 bases, with 21 bases between. The length of the CDR3 is 19 residues. The CDR3 DNA is TGTGCCACCAGCAGAGACCCTATTAAACTGGGGCAGAACTACAATGAGCAGTTCTTC. It specifies CATSRDPIKLGQNYNEQFF. Full variable domain (rest looked up from reference TRBV15 and TRBJ2-1): DAMVIQNPRYQVTQFGKPVTLSCSQTLNHNVMYWYQQKSSQAPKLLFHYYDKDFNNEADTPDNFQSRRPNTSFCFLDIRSPGLGDTAMYLCATSRDPIKLGQNYNEQFFGPGTRLTVL.

The chain combines TRBV24-1 with TRBJ2-5; D gene ambiguous. CDR1 is KGHDR and CDR2 is SFDVKD in the germline V gene. Trimming removed 5 bases from V and 4 bases from J, with 16 bases in between. The CDR3 contains 15 residues. The CDR3 here is CATSGKVGKGETQYF. As DNA, the CDR3 is TGTGCCACCAGTGGAAAGGTAGGGAAAGGAGAGACCCAGTACTTC.

This clonotype was observed at least ten times. The V gene is TRBV27, the J gene TRBJ2-7, with D possibly being TRBD1 or TRBD2 (6 bases each). Trimming removed 6 bases from V and 4 bases from J, with 19 bases in between. CDR1 and CDR2 from the germline V gene are MNHEY and SMNVEV (reference sequence). The CDR3 is made up of 15 amino acids. The CDR3 loop is CASRPIGGTGYEQYF. The CDR3 DNA reads TGTGCCAGCAGACCCATAGGGGGGACTGGGTACGAGCAGTACTTC.

The chain links TRBV4-1 to TRBJ2-3, with D possibly called TRBD1 or TRBD2 (5 bases each). Germline V CDR1 and CDR2: MGHRA, YSYEKL. Trimming removed 3 bases from V and 6 bases from J, with 10 bases in between. The length of the CDR3 is 13 residues. The CDR3 region has the DNA TGCGCCAGCAGCCATCTAGAGGGGGATACGCAGTATTTT. Translated: CASSHLEGDTQYF.